The rows below give T cell receptor beta chains drawn from one sample of a study of T cell responses to AZD1222 COVID-19 vaccine. Assay: immunoSEQ multiplex PCR; the TCRdb copy retains only in-frame clones and omits some. This table holds 90,000 to 100,000 clones, 85% to 90% found once. The specimen comprised peripheral blood, sampled on day 0 of AZD1222 vaccination. Receptor source: an adult in good health. Each CDR3 is given with its conserved first and last residue. Fields, in order: clone size, J gene, V gene, D gene, CDR3 protein, CDR3 DNA. D genes are given only for firm matches. Part of the rows lack a size; the others show once, few, many or a class for expanded clones.

abundance: once
j_gene: TRBJ1-4
v_gene: TRBV3-1/TRBV3-2
d_gene: -
CDR3aa: CASSLRRTNEKLFF
CDR3nt: TGTGCCAGCAGCCTAAGGCGGACTAATGAAAAACTGTTTTTT

abundance: -
j_gene: TRBJ1-1
v_gene: TRBV13
d_gene: -
CDR3aa: CASSFSGMNTEAFF
CDR3nt: TGTGCCAGCAGCTTTTCAGGGATGAACACTGAAGCTTTCTTT

abundance: -
j_gene: TRBJ1-2
v_gene: TRBV10-1
d_gene: -
CDR3aa: CASSVGIDYGYTF
CDR3nt: TGCGCCAGCAGTGTCGGGATAGACTATGGCTACACCTTC

abundance: -
j_gene: TRBJ2-3
v_gene: TRBV10-1
d_gene: -
CDR3aa: CASSEGASGTDTQYF
CDR3nt: TGCGCCAGCAGTGAGGGGGCTAGCGGCACAGATACGCAGTATTTT

abundance: -
j_gene: TRBJ2-7
v_gene: TRBV28
d_gene: -
CDR3aa: CASSLGLTMTSTGEQYF
CDR3nt: TGTGCCAGCAGTTTAGGTCTAACAATGACGTCCACAGGCGAGCAGTACTTC

abundance: -
j_gene: TRBJ2-1
v_gene: TRBV14
d_gene: -
CDR3aa: CASSPSFYNEQFF
CDR3nt: TGTGCCAGCAGCCCTTCCTTTTACAATGAGCAGTTCTTC

abundance: -
j_gene: TRBJ1-1
v_gene: TRBV29-1
d_gene: -
CDR3aa: CSARRPNTEAFF
CDR3nt: TGCAGCGCCCGGAGGCCGAACACTGAAGCTTTCTTT

abundance: -
j_gene: TRBJ2-1
v_gene: TRBV15
d_gene: -
CDR3aa: CATTPGGRYNEQFF
CDR3nt: TGTGCCACCACCCCGGGGGGCCGATACAATGAGCAGTTCTTC

abundance: -
j_gene: TRBJ2-3
v_gene: TRBV5-4
d_gene: -
CDR3aa: CASSLNGGSGLDTQYF
CDR3nt: TGTGCCAGCAGCTTGAACGGGGGTTCGGGGTTAGATACGCAGTATTTT

abundance: -
j_gene: TRBJ1-3
v_gene: TRBV7-2
d_gene: -
CDR3aa: CASSDSGGGNTIYF
CDR3nt: TGTGCCAGCAGCGACTCCGGGGGTGGAAACACCATATATTTT

abundance: -
j_gene: TRBJ2-5
v_gene: TRBV4-1
d_gene: TRBD2
CDR3aa: CASSLVGTSGETQYF
CDR3nt: TGCGCCAGCAGCTTGGTAGGGACTAGCGGGGAGACCCAGTACTTC

abundance: -
j_gene: TRBJ1-4
v_gene: TRBV3-1/TRBV3-2
d_gene: TRBD1
CDR3aa: CASRLGQGEEKLFF
CDR3nt: TGTGCCAGCAGACTCGGACAGGGTGAGGAAAAACTGTTTTTT

abundance: -
j_gene: TRBJ2-7
v_gene: TRBV27
d_gene: TRBD2
CDR3aa: CASSPGLAGAYEQYF
CDR3nt: TGTGCCAGCAGCCCGGGACTAGCGGGGGCCTACGAGCAGTACTTC

abundance: -
j_gene: TRBJ1-2
v_gene: TRBV9
d_gene: -
CDR3aa: CASSPARGGYGYTF
CDR3nt: TGTGCCAGCAGCCCCGCCAGAGGGGGCTATGGCTACACCTTC

abundance: -
j_gene: TRBJ2-5
v_gene: TRBV5-8
d_gene: TRBD2
CDR3aa: CASIHSGGAETQYF
CDR3nt: TGTGCCAGCATCCATAGCGGGGGGGCGGAGACCCAGTACTTC

abundance: once
j_gene: TRBJ2-2
v_gene: TRBV7-9
d_gene: -
CDR3aa: CASSLEGGLSSGELFF
CDR3nt: TGTGCCAGCAGCTTAGAAGGGGGACTATCATCCGGGGAGCTGTTTTTT

abundance: -
j_gene: TRBJ1-2
v_gene: TRBV2
d_gene: TRBD1
CDR3aa: CASSETGEYGYTF
CDR3nt: TGTGCCAGCAGTGAGACAGGGGAATATGGCTACACCTTC

abundance: -
j_gene: TRBJ2-7
v_gene: TRBV13
d_gene: -
CDR3aa: CASSLVGQRYEQYF
CDR3nt: TGTGCCAGCAGCTTAGTGGGACAACGCTACGAGCAGTACTTC

abundance: -
j_gene: TRBJ2-3
v_gene: TRBV5-6
d_gene: -
CDR3aa: CASSSHRTDTQYF
CDR3nt: TGTGCCAGCAGTTCACACCGCACAGATACGCAGTATTTT

abundance: once
j_gene: TRBJ1-6
v_gene: TRBV15
d_gene: TRBD1
CDR3aa: CATSRDRGTGNSPLHF
CDR3nt: TGTGCCACCAGCCGGGACAGGGGGACGGGGAATTCACCCCTCCACTTT